One and the same sample provided the 10 T cell receptor beta chains below, sequenced in a study of technical replicates of blood from several donors. The table came from immunoSEQ multiplex PCR; TCRdb's copy has only in-frame clones and leaves some out. This table has roughly 81,000 clones, 65% to 90% appearing once. The sequenced sample consisted of PBMCs. The receptors shown here come from a human donor in good health. Some clones in this sample may be carry-over from other donors' samples.

J is TRBJ2-1 and V is TRBV4-3; a possible D gene is TRBD2 (7 bases). CDR1 and CDR2 (germline): LGHNA, YSLEER. Trimming took off 0 bases at V and 8 bases at J, with 17 bases between the two ends. The CDR3 length is 16 residues. CDR3 coding DNA: TGCGCCAGCAGCCAAGATGGCGGGGGCAAGGGAGATGAGCAGTTCTTC. This codes for CASSQDGGGKGDEQFF.

J is TRBJ2-2 and V is TRBV5-6; 8 bases map to TRBD2. The CDR3 loop spans 15 amino acids. Germline CDR1 reads SGHDT; CDR2 reads YYEEEE. V shed 2 bases and J 6 bases; nucleotides not matched to a gene: 6. CDR3: CASSLAGAQSGELFF. The CDR3 region has the DNA TGTGCCAGCAGCTTAGCGGGGGCCCAGTCCGGGGAGCTGTTTTTT.

This chain links TRBV7-9 with TRBJ1-2, with a tentative D call TRBD1 (5 bases). Trimming cost V 0 bases and J 3 bases, with 11 bases left between them. From germline, CDR1 is SEHNR and CDR2 FQNEAQ (reference sequence). This CDR3 is 15 amino acids long. CDR3 protein: CASSLAGTGDYGYTF. For the CDR3, the DNA is TGTGCCAGCAGCTTAGCAGGCACAGGAGACTATGGCTACACCTTC.

J is TRBJ2-7 and V is TRBV5-1; the match to TRBD1 covers 8 bases. The CDR3 runs 15 residues. CDR1 is SGHRS, CDR2 YFSETQ, per germline. V lost 8 bases and J lost 1; bases outside the gene matches: 11. The CDR3, as DNA: TGCGCCAGTAACCCAACAGGGGGGATTTCCTACGAGCAGTACTTC. The encoded protein is CASNPTGGISYEQYF.

The chain uses TRBV27 and TRBJ1-2; possibly TRBD1 for D (5 bases). Looked up from germline, CDR1 is MNHEY and CDR2 is SMNVEV (reference sequence). The CDR3 length is 16 residues. V lost 5 bases and J 3 bases, leaving 19 bases between the germline ends. The CDR3 DNA follows: TGTGCCAGCAGTACACCCACGGGACTCCTCGACTATGGCTACACCTTC. The encoded protein is CASSTPTGLLDYGYTF.

The chain joins TRBV29-1 to TRBJ2-1; 11 bases are a match to TRBD1. Per germline, CDR1 SQVTM and CDR2 ANQGSEA. The V gene end was trimmed by 3 bases and the J gene end by 6 bases; junction bases not matched to a gene: 7. There are 15 residues in the CDR3. The CDR3, as DNA: TGCAGCGTTGACGGGACAGGGGGATCGGGCAATGAGCAGTTCTTC. This codes for CSVDGTGGSGNEQFF.

V and J are TRBV28 and TRBJ1-5, with D hard to call. CDR1 and CDR2 from the germline V gene are MDHEN and SYDVKM. The CDR3 extends over 14 amino acids. With 4 bases removed from V and 7 bases from J, the gap between germline ends came to 14 bases. Here the CDR3 DNA reads TGTGCCAGCAGTTCCCCCAGACGGGAACAGCCCCAGCATTTT. This encodes CASSSPRREQPQHF.

This chain joins TRBV10-3 and TRBJ1-1; D uncertain. This CDR3 contains 11 residues. Trimming stripped 3 bases from V and 9 bases from J, with 8 bases between. The germline V gene encodes CDR1 ENHRY and CDR2 SYGVKD. DNA for the CDR3: TGTGCCATCAGTGACGACATACAAGCTTTCTTT. Residues: CAISDDIQAFF.

The chain links TRBV6-6 to TRBJ1-3; possible D gene TRBD1, 6 bases. V was shortened by 6 bases and J by 0 bases, with 12 bases between the two germline ends. Germline lookup yields CDR1 MNHNY and CDR2 SVGAGI (reference sequence). The CDR3 runs 15 residues. CDR3 sequence (DNA): TGTGCCAGCAGGGGTACAGGGTACTCTGGAAACACCATATATTTT. This translates into CASRGTGYSGNTIYF.

Here the CDR3 reads CASIQTETNTEAFF. The CDR3 DNA sequence: TGTGCCAGTATTCAGACAGAGACAAACACTGAAGCTTTCTTT. The chain recombines TRBV19 with TRBJ1-1, with a weak D call TRBD1 (5 bases). The CDR3 totals 14 residues. The germline gives CDR1 LNHDA, CDR2 SQIVND (reference sequence). Trimming stripped 7 bases from V and 2 bases from J, with 14 bases between.